This is a list of T cell receptor beta chains from one sample in a study of cytomegalovirus exposure and HLA in healthy donors. TCRdb's copy holds only in-frame clones and misses some; the assay was immunoSEQ multiplex PCR. The sample holds roughly 150,000 clones; around nine tenths are singletons and the top ten take about 3.5%. Sequenced sample: PBMCs. Receptors were obtained from a woman under 30 in good health and CMV-seropositive. Each CDR3 is given with its conserved first and last residue. D genes are given only for firm matches. The listing skips clone size in some rows; elsewhere it reads once, few, many or a size class.

d_call,j_call,v_call,clone_size,cdr3_aa,cdr3_nt
TRBD2,TRBJ2-1,TRBV19,-,CASSTLAGEGNEQFF,TGTGCCAGTAGTACATTAGCGGGAGAGGGGAATGAGCAGTTCTTC
-,TRBJ2-1,TRBV30,once,CAWRAGSANEQFF,TGTGCCTGGAGGGCGGGATCAGCCAATGAGCAGTTCTTC
TRBD1,TRBJ2-1,TRBV4-3,-,CASSADRGRVNEQFF,TGCGCCAGCAGCGCCGACAGGGGGCGCGTCAATGAGCAGTTCTTC
-,TRBJ1-5,TRBV28,once,CASSFTWGADNQPQHF,TGTGCCAGCAGTTTCACCTGGGGCGCGGACAATCAGCCCCAGCATTTT
-,TRBJ2-3,TRBV25-1,-,CASSEFGPGRLYTDTQYF,TGTGCCAGCAGTGAATTCGGCCCCGGCCGACTTTACACAGATACGCAGTATTTT
TRBD2,TRBJ2-3,TRBV11-3,-,CASSLGRRELSDTQYF,TGTGCCAGCAGCTTAGGGCGGCGGGAGTTATCAGATACGCAGTATTTT
TRBD1,TRBJ2-7,TRBV27,-,CASLGTGRDEQYF,TGTGCCAGCCTCGGGACAGGGCGCGACGAGCAGTACTTC
TRBD2,TRBJ2-1,TRBV19,once,CASSISPSTSGLGNEQFF,TGTGCCAGTAGTATATCCCCGTCGACTAGCGGGCTTGGCAATGAGCAGTTCTTC
-,TRBJ2-7,TRBV6-1,-,CASSGRDSNDEQYF,TGTGCCAGCAGTGGACGGGACTCCAATGACGAGCAGTACTTC
-,TRBJ1-1,TRBV30,few,CAWSVRGMNTEAFF,TGTGCCTGGAGTGTACGAGGTATGAACACTGAAGCTTTCTTT
TRBD1,TRBJ2-7,TRBV30,-,CAWSRGQGASEYF,TGTGCCTGGAGCAGGGGGCAGGGGGCGTCGGAGTACTTC
TRBD2,TRBJ2-3,TRBV6-4,-,CASSVFSGSTDTQYF,TGTGCCAGCAGTGTATTTAGCGGGAGCACAGATACGCAGTATTTT
TRBD2,TRBJ2-3,TRBV9,-,CASSPRTLAGRVPDTQYF,TGTGCCAGCAGCCCGAGAACCCTAGCGGGGAGGGTCCCAGATACGCAGTATTTT
TRBD1,TRBJ2-3,TRBV5-6,once,CASSLADRVLPDTQYF,TGTGCCAGCAGCTTGGCGGACAGGGTGCTTCCAGATACGCAGTATTTT
TRBD1,TRBJ1-1,TRBV19,-,CASSIDRGTEAFF,TGTGCCAGTAGTATTGACAGGGGGACTGAAGCTTTCTTT
-,TRBJ2-1,TRBV10-3,few,CAISVSLYNEQFF,TGTGCCATCAGTGTTTCACTCTACAATGAGCAGTTCTTC
-,TRBJ2-2,TRBV28,many,CASKPGGPWELFF,TGTGCCAGCAAACCCGGGGGGCCATGGGAGCTGTTTTTT
TRBD2,TRBJ2-5,TRBV7-9,-,CASRASGVGETQYF,TGTGCCAGCAGGGCTAGCGGAGTTGGGGAGACCCAGTACTTC
-,TRBJ1-2,TRBV30,-,CAWSLSWSSEGYGYTF,TGTGCCTGGAGTCTATCTTGGAGCTCCGAGGGCTATGGCTACACCTTC
TRBD2,TRBJ2-2,TRBV29-1,-,CSVTLAGETGELFF,TGCAGCGTTACCCTAGCGGGAGAAACCGGGGAGCTGTTTTTT
-,TRBJ2-1,TRBV20-1,few,CSASTYNEQFF,TGCAGTGCTAGCACCTACAATGAGCAGTTCTTC
-,TRBJ1-1,TRBV27,few,CASSTVATSEAFF,TGTGCCAGCAGCACAGTCGCCACATCTGAAGCTTTCTTT
TRBD1,TRBJ1-5,TRBV6-1,-,CASSSGQGARQPQHF,TGTGCCAGCAGTAGCGGACAGGGGGCAAGGCAGCCCCAGCATTTT
-,TRBJ2-5,TRBV5-4,-,CASSRESHQETQYF,TGTGCCAGCAGCCGGGAGAGCCACCAAGAGACCCAGTACTTC
TRBD2,TRBJ2-7,TRBV10-3,-,CAIRDRSSGSRNEQYF,TGTGCCATCAGAGACAGATCTAGCGGGAGCCGAAACGAGCAGTACTTC